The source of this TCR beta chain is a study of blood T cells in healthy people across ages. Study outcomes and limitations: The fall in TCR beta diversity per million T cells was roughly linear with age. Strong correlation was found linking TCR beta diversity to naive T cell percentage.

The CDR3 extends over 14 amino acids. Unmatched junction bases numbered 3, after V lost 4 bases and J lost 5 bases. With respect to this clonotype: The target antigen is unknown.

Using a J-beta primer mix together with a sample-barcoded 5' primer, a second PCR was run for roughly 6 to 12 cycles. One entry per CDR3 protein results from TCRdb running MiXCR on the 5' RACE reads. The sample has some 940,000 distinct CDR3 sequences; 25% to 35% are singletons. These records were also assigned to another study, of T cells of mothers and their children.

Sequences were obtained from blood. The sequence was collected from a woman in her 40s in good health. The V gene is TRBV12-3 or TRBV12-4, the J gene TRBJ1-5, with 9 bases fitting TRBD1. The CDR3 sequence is CASSYRDRDQPQHF. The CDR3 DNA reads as TGTGCCAGCAGTTACCGGGACAGGGATCAGCCCCAGCATTTT.